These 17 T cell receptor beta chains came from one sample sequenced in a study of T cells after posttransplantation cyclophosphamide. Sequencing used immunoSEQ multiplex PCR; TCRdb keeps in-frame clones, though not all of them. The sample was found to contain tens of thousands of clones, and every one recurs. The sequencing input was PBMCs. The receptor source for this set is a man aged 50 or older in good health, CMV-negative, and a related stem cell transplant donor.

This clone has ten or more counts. DNA of the CDR3: TGCGCCAGCAGCCCCGGGACAGTGACGACAGATACGCAGTATTTT. Translated, it gives CASSPGTVTTDTQYF. The chain employs TRBV5-1 and TRBJ2-3, with 7 bases identical to TRBD1. The CDR3 totals 15 residues. V lost 4 bases to trimming and J lost 3 bases; unmatched junction nucleotides: 8. Germline assignment: CDR1 SGHRS and CDR2 YFSETQ.

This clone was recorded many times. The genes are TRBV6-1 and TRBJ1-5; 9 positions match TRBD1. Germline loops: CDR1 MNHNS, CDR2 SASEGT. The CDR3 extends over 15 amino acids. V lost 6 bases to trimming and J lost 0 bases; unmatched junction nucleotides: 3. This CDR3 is CASRGDRASNQPQHF. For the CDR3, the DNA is TGTGCCAGCAGGGGGGACAGGGCTAGCAATCAGCCCCAGCATTTT.

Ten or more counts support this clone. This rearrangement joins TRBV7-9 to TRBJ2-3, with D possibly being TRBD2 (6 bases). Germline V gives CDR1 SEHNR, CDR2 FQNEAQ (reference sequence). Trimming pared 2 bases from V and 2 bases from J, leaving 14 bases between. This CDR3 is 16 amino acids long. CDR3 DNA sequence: TGTGCCAGCAGCTTATCCGGTAGCGGATACACAGATACGCAGTATTTT. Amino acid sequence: CASSLSGSGYTDTQYF. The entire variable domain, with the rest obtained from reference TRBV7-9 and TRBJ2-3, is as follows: DTGVSQNPRHKITKRGQNVTFRCDPISEHNRLYWYRQTLGQGPEFLTYFQNEAQLEKSRLLSDRFSAERPKGSFSTLEIQRTEQGDSAMYLCASSLSGSGYTDTQYFGPGTRLTVL.

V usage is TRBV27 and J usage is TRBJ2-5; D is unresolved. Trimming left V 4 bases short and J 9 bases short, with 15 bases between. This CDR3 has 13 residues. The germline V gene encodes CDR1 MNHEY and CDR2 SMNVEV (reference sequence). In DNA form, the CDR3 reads TGTGCCAGCAGTTCTACCTTCTCTTTGGCCCAGTACTTC. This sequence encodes CASSSTFSLAQYF.

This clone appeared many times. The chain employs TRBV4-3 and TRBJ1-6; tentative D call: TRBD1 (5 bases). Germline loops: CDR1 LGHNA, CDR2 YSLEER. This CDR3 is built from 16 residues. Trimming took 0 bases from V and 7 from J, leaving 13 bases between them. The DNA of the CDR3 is TGCGCCAGCAGCCAAGACTACAGGCTCTCCAATTCACCCCTCCACTTT. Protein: CASSQDYRLSNSPLHF.

CDR3 in amino acids: CASSTTGGLPPRYF. Written as DNA, the CDR3 is TGTGCCAGCAGTACAACAGGAGGGCTTCCGCCCCGGTACTTC. The chain combines TRBV27 with TRBJ2-7; the D gene is possibly TRBD2 (6 bases). V was pared by 5 bases and J by 12 bases, with 23 bases between. Germline CDR1 and CDR2: MNHEY and SMNVEV (reference sequence). This CDR3 spans 14 amino acids.

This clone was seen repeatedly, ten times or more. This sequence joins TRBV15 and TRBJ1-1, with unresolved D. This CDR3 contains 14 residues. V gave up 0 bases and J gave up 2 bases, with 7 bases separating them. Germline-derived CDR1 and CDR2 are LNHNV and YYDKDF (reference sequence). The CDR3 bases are TGTGCCACCAGCAGAGACCCGACAAACACTGAAGCTTTCTTT. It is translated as CATSRDPTNTEAFF. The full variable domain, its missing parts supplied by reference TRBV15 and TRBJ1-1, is DAMVIQNPRYQVTQFGKPVTLSCSQTLNHNVMYWYQQKSSQAPKLLFHYYDKDFNNEADTPDNFQSRRPNTSFCFLDIRSPGLGDTAMYLCATSRDPTNTEAFFGQGTRLTVV.

This CDR3 reads CASSLGLAGSTDTQYF. CDR3 nucleotides: TGTGCCAGCAGCCTAGGACTAGCGGGGAGCACAGATACGCAGTATTTT. The V gene is TRBV11-3, the J gene TRBJ2-3, with TRBD2 matching 12 bases. Losses at the gene ends were 5 bases for V and 0 bases for J; bases not matched to a gene: 3. The length of the CDR3 is 16 residues. Germline V gene sequence: CDR1 SGHNT, CDR2 YENEEA.

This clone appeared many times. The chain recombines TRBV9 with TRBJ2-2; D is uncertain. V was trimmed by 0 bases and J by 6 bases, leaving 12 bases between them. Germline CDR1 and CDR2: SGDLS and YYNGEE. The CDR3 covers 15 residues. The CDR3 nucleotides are TGTGCCAGCAGCGTAGCAGCGCAAGTGCCCGGGGAGCTGTTTTTT. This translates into CASSVAAQVPGELFF.

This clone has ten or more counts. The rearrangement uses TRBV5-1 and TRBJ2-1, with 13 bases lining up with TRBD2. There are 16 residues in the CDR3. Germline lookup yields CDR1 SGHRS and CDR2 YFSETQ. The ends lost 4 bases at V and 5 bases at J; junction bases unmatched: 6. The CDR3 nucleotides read TGCGCCAGCAGCCGAAGGACTAGCGGGAGCCACAATGAGCAGTTCTTC. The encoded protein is CASSRRTSGSHNEQFF.

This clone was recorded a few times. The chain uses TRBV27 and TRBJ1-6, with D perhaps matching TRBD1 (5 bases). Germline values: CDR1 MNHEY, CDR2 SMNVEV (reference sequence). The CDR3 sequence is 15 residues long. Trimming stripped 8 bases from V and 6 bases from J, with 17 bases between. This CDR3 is CASATPGLPNSPLHF. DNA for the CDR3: TGTGCCAGCGCGACACCAGGGCTCCCTAATTCACCCCTCCACTTT.

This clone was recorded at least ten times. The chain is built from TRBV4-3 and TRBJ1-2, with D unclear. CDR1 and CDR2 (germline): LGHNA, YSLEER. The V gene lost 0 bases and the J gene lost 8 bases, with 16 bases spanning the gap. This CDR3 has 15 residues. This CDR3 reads CASSQDQEGLGGYTF. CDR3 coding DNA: TGCGCCAGCAGCCAAGATCAGGAGGGTCTAGGCGGCTACACCTTC.

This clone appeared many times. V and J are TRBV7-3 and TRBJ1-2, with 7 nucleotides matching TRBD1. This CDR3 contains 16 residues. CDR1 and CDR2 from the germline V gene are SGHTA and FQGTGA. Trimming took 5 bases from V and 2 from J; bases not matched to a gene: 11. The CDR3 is CASSPSPGQINYGYTF. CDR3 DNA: TGTGCCAGCAGCCCCAGCCCGGGACAGATCAACTATGGCTACACCTTC.

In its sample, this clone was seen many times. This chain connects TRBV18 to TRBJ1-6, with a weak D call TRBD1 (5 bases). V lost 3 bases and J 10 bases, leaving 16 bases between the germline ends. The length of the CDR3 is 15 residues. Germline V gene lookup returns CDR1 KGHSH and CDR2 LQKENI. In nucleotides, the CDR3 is TGTGCCAGCTCACCGTACTCTGGGGGGGAGTCACCCCTCCACTTT. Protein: CASSPYSGGESPLHF.

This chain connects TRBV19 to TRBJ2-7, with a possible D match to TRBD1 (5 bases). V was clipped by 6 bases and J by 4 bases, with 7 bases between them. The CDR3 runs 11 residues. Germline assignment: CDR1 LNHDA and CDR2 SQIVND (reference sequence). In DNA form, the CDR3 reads TGTGCCAGTAGCCAGGGTTACGAGCAGTACTTC. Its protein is CASSQGYEQYF.

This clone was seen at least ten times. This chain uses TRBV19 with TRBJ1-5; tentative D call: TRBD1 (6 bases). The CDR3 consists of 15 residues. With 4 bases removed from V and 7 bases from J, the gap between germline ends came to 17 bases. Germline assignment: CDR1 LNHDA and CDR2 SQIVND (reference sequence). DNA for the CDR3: TGTGCCAGTAGTACCAACGACAGGCCCGCCCAGCCCCAGCATTTT. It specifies CASSTNDRPAQPQHF.

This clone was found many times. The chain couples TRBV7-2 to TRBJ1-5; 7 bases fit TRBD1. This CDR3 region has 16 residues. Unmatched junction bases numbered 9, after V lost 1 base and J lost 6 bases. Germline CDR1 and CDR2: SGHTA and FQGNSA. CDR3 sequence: CASSLGGRGMGQPQHF. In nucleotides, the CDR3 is TGTGCCAGCAGCTTAGGAGGCAGGGGGATGGGTCAGCCCCAGCATTTT.